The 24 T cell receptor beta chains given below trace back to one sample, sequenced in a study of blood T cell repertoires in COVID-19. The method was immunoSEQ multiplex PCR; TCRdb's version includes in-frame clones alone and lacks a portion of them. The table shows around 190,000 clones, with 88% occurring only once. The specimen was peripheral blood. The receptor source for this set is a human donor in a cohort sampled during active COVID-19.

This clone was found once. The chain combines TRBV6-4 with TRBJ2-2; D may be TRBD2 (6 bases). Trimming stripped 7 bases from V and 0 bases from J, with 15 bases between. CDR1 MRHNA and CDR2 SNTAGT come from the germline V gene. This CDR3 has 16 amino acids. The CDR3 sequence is CASKPLGGTNTGELFF. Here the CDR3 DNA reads TGTGCCAGCAAACCCCTTGGAGGGACGAACACCGGGGAGCTGTTTTTT.

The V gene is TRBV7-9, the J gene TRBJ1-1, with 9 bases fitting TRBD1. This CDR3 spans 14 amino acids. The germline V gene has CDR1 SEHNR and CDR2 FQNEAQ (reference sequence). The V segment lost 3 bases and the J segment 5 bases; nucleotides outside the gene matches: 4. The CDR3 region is CASSFGQGTTEAFF. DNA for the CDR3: TGTGCCAGCAGCTTTGGACAGGGGACTACTGAAGCTTTCTTT.

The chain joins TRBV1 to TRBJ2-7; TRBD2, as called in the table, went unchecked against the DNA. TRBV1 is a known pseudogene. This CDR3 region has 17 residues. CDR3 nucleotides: TGCACCAGCAGCCACCTACCCTTCCGGGGGGAATCCTACGAGCAGTACTTC. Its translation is CTSSHLPFRGESYEQYF.

The CDR3 protein is CASRTEMEPKETQYF. CDR3 nucleotides: TGTGCCAGCAGAACCGAGATGGAGCCAAAAGAGACCCAGTACTTC. The chain links TRBV11-2 to TRBJ2-5; D is ambiguous. Germline V gene data show CDR1 as SGHAT and CDR2 as FQNNGV. With 6 bases removed from V and 3 bases from J, the gap between germline ends came to 17 bases. The CDR3 consists of 15 residues.

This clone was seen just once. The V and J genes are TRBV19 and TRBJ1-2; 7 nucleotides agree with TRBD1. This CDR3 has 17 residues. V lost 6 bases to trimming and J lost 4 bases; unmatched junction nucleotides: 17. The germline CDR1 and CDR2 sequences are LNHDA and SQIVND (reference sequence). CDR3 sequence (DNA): TGTGCCAGTAGCCCTTCCGAGGGACAGAAGAGTCTCTATGGCTACACCTTC. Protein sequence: CASSPSEGQKSLYGYTF. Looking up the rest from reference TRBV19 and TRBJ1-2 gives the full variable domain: DGGITQSPKYLFRKEGQNVTLSCEQNLNHDAMYWYRQDPGQGLRLIYYSQIVNDFQKGDIAEGYSVSREKKESFPLTVTSAQKNPTAFYLCASSPSEGQKSLYGYTFGSGTRLTVV.

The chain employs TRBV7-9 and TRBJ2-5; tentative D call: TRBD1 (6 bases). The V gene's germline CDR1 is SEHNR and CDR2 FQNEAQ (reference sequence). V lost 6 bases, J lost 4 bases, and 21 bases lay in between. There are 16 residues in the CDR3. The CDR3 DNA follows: TGTGCCAGCAGGGACGTTCAGGGGAGTCGCGGAGAGACCCAGTACTTC. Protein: CASRDVQGSRGETQYF.

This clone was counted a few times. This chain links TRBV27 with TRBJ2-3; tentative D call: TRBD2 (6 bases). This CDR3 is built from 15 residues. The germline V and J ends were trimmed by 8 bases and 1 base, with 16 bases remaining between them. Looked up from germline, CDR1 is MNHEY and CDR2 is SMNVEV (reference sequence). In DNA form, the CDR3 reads TGTGCCAGCCGGGGGACCGATTTCGGCACAGATACGCAGTATTTT. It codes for CASRGTDFGTDTQYF.

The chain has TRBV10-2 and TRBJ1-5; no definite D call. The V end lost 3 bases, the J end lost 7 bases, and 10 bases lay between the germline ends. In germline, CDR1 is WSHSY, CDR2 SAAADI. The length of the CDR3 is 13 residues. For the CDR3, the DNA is TGCGCCAGCAGTGACACGGTAGAGCAGCCCCAGCATTTT. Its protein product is CASSDTVEQPQHF.

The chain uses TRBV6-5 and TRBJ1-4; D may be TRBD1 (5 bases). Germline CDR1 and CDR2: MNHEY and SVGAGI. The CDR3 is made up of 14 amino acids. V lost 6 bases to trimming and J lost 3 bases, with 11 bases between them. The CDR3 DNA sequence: TGTGCCAGCAGGCTAGACAGTTCTAATGAAAAACTGTTTTTT. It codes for CASRLDSSNEKLFF.

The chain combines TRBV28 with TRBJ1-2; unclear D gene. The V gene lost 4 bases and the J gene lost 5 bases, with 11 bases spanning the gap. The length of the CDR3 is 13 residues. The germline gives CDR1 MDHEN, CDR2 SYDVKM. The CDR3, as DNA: TGTGCCAGCAGTTCCGGGGTGCGTTATGGCTACACCTTC. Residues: CASSSGVRYGYTF.

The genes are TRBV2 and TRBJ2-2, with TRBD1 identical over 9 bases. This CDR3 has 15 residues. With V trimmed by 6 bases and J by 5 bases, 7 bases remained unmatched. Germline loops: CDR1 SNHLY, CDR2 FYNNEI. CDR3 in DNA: TGTGCCAGCAGGGAACAGGGGGCAGAAACCGGGGAGCTGTTTTTT. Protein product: CASREQGAETGELFF.

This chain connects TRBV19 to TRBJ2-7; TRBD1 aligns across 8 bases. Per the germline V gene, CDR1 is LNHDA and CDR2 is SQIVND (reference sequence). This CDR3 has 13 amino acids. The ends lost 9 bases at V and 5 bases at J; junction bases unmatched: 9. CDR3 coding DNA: TGTGCCAGCAGGGGGCGCGGAGTCGACGAGCAGTACTTC. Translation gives CASRGRGVDEQYF.

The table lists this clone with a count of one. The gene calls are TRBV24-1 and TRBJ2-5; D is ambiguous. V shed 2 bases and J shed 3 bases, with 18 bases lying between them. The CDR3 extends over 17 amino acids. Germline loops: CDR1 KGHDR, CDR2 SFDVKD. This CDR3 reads CATSDSAPTQREETQYF. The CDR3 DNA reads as TGTGCCACCAGTGATTCCGCCCCGACACAAAGAGAAGAGACCCAGTACTTC.

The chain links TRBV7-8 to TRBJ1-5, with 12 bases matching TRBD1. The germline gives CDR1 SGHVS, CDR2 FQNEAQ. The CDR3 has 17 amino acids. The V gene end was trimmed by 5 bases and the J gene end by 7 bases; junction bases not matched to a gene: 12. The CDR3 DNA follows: TGTGCCAGCAGCCTTCACGCAGGGACAGGGGGCAGACAGCCCCAGCATTTT. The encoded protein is CASSLHAGTGGRQPQHF. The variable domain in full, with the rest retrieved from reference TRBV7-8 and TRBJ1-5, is GAGVSQSPRYKVAKRGQDVALRCDPISGHVSLFWYQQALGQGPEFLTYFQNEAQLDKSGLPSDRFFAERPEGSVSTLKIQRTQQEDSAVYLCASSLHAGTGGRQPQHFGDGTRLSIL.

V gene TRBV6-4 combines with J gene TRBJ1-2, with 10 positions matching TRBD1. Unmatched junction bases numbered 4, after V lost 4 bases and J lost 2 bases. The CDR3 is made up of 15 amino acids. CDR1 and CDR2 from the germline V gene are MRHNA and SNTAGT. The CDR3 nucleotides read TGTGCCAGCAGTGCCGGGGGACAGGGGAACTATGGCTACACCTTC. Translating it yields CASSAGGQGNYGYTF.

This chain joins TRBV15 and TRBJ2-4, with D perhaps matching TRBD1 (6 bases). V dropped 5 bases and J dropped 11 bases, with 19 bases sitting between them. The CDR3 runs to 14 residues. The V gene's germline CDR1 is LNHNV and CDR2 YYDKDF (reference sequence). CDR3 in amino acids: CATSLTRTGLVQYF. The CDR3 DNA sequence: TGTGCCACCAGCCTCACGAGAACAGGGCTCGTTCAGTACTTC.

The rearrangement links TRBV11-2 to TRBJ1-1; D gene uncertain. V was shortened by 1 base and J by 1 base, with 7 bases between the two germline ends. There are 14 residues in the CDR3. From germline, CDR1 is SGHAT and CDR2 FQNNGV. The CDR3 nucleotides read TGTGCCAGCAGCTTAGGTAGTGGGAACACTGAAGCTTTCTTT. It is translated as CASSLGSGNTEAFF.

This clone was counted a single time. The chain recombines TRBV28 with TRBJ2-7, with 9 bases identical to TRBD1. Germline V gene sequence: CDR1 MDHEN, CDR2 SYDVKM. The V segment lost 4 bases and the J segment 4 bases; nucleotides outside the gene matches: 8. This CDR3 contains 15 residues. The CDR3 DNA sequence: TGTGCCAGCAGTTCGTCCGGGACAGGGCTTTACGAGCAGTACTTC. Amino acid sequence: CASSSSGTGLYEQYF.

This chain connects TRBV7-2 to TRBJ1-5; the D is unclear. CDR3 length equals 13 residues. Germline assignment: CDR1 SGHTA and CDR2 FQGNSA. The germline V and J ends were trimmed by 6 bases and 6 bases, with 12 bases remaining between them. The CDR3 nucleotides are TGTGCCAGCAGGGGTGGCCCGGGTCAGCCCCAGCATTTT. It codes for CASRGGPGQPQHF.

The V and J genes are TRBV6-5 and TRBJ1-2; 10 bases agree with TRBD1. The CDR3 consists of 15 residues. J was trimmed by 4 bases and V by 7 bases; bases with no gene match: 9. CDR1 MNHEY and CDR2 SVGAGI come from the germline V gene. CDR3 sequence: CASTIGQGGSYGYTF. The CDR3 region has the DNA TGTGCCAGCACCATCGGACAGGGGGGTAGCTATGGCTACACCTTC.

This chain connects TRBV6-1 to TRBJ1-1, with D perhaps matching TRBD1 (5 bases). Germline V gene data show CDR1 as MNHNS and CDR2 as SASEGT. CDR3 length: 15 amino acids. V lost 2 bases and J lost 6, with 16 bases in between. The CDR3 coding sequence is TGTGCCAGCAGTGAAAGGAAAGGGGTAAGGGCTGAAGCTTTCTTT. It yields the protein CASSERKGVRAEAFF.

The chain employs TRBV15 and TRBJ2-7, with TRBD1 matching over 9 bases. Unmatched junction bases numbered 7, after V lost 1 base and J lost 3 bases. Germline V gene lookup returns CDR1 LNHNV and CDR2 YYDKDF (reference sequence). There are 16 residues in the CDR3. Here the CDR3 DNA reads TGTGCCACCAGCAGAGCCGGGACAGGGTCGATCTACGAGCAGTACTTC. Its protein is CATSRAGTGSIYEQYF.

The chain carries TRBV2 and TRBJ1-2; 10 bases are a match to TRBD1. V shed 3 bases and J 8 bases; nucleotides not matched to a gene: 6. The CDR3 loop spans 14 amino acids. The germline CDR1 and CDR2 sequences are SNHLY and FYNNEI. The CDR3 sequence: CASSELGTGEGYTF. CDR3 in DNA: TGTGCCAGCAGTGAGTTAGGGACAGGGGAAGGCTACACCTTC.

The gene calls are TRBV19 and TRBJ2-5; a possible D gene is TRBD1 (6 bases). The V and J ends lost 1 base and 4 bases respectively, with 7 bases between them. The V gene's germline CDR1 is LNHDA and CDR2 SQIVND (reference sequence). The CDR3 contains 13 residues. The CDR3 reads CASSIGGGETQYF. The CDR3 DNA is TGTGCCAGTAGTATAGGAGGGGGAGAGACCCAGTACTTC.